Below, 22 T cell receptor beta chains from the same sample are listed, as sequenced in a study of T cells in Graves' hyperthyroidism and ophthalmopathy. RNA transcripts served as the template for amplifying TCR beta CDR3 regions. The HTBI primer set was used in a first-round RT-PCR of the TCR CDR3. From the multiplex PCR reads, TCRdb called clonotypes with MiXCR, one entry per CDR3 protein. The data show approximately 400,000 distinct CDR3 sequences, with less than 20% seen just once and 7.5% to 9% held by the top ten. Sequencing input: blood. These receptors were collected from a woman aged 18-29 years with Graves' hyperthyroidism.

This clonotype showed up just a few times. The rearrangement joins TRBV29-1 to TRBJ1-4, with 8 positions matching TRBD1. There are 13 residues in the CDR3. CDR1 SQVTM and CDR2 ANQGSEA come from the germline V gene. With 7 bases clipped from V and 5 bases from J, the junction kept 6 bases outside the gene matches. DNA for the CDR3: TGCAGCGCCTCCGGGACAGGCAATGAAAAACTGTTTTTT. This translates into CSASGTGNEKLFF.

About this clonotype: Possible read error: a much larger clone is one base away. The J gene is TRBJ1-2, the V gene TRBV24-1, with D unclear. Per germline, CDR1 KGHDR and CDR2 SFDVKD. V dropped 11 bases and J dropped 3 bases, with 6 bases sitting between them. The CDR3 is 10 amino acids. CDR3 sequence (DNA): TGTGCCAGACGGGACTATGGCTACACCTTC. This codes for CARRDYGYTF.

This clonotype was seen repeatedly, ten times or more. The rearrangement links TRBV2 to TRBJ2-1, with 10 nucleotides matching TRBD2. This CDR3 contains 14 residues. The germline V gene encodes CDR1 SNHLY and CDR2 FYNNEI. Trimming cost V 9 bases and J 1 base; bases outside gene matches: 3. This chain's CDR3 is CASETSGSYNEQFF. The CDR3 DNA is TGTGCCAGTGAGACTAGCGGGTCCTACAATGAGCAGTTCTTC. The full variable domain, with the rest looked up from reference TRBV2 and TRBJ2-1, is EPEVTQTPSHQVTQMGQEVILRCVPISNHLYFYWYRQILGQKVEFLVSFYNNEISEKSEIFDDQFSVERPDGSNFTLKIRSTKLEDSAMYFCASETSGSYNEQFFGPGTRLTVL.

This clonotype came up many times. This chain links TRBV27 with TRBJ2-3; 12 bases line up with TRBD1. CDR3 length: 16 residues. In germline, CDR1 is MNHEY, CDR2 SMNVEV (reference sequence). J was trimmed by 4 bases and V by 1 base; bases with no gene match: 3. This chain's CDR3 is CASSLLGTGGPDTQYF. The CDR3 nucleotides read TGTGCCAGCAGTTTATTGGGGACAGGGGGCCCAGATACGCAGTATTTT.

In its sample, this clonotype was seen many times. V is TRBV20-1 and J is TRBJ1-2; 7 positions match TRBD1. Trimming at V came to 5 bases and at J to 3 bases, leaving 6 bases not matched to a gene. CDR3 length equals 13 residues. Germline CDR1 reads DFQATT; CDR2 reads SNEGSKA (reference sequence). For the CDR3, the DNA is TGCAGTGCTTCGACAGGGCCGGACTATGGCTACACCTTC. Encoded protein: CSASTGPDYGYTF.

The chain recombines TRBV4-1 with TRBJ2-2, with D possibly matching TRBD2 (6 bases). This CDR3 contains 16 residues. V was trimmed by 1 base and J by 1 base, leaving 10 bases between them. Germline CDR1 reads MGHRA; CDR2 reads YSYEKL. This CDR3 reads CASSQGDGRNTGELFF. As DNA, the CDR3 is TGCGCCAGCAGCCAAGGTGACGGGAGGAACACCGGGGAGCTGTTTTTT.

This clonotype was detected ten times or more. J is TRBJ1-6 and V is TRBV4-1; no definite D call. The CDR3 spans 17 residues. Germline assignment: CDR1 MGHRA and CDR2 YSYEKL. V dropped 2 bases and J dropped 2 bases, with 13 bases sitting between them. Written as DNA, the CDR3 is TGCGCCAGCAGCCAACAGGACCTTTTCGCCTATAATTCACCCCTCCACTTT. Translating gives CASSQQDLFAYNSPLHF.

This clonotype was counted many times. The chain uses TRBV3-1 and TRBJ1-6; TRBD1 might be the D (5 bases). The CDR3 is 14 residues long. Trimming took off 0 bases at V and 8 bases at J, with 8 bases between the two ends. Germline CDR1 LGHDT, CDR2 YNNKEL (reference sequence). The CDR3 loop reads CASSQETGHSPLHF. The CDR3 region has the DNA TGTGCCAGCAGCCAAGAAACAGGCCATTCACCCCTCCACTTT.

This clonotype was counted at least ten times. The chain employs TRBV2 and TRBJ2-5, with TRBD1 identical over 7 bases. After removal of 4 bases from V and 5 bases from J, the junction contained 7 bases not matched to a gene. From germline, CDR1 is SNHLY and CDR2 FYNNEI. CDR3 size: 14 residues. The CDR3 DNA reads TGTGCCAGCAGTGCAGGGGGAAGAGGTGAGACCCAGTACTTC. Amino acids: CASSAGGRGETQYF.

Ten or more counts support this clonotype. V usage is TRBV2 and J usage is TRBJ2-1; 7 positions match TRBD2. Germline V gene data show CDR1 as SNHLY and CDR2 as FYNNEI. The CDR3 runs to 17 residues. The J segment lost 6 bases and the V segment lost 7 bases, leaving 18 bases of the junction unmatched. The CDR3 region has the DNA TGTGCCAGCACCAAGGGGCCTAGCGGTGTCTCCCGCAATGAGCAGTTCTTC. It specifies CASTKGPSGVSRNEQFF.

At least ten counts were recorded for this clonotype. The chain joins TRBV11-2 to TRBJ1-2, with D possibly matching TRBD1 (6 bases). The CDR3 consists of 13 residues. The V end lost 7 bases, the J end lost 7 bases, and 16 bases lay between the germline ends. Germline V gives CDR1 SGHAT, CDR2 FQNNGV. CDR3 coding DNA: TGTGCCAGCACCTCTAGGGGGTCCGGTGGCTACACCTTC. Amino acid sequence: CASTSRGSGGYTF.

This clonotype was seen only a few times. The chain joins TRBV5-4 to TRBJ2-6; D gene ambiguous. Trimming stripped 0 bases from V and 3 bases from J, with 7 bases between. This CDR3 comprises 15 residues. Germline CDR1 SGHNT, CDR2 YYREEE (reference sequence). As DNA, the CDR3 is TGTGCCAGCAGCTTGGCCCCTCTTGGGGCCAACGTCCTGACTTTC. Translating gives CASSLAPLGANVLTF.

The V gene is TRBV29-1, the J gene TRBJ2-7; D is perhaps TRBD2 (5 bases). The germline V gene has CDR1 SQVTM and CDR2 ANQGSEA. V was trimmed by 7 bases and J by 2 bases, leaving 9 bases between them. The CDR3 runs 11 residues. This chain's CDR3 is CSAGGTYEQYF. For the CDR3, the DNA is TGCAGCGCAGGAGGAACCTACGAGCAGTACTTC.

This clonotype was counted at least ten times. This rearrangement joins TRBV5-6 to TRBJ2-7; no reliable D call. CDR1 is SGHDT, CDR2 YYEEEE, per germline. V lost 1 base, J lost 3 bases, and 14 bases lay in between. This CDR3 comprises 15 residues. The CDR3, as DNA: TGTGCCAGCAGCTTGTACGGTCCCGGCGGCTACGAGCAGTACTTC. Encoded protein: CASSLYGPGGYEQYF.

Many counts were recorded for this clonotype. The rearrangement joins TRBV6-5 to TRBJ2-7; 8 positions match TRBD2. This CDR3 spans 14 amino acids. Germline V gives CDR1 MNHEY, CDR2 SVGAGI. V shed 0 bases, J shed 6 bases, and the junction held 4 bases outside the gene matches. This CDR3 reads CASSYSSRGGEQYF. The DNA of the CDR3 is TGTGCCAGCAGTTACTCCTCTCGGGGGGGCGAGCAGTACTTC.

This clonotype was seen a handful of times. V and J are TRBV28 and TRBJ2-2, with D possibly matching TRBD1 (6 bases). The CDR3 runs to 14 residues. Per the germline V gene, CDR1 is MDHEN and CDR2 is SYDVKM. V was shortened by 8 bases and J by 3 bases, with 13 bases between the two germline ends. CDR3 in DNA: TGTGCCAGCCTTAGACGACAGGACACCGGGGAGCTGTTTTTT. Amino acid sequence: CASLRRQDTGELFF.

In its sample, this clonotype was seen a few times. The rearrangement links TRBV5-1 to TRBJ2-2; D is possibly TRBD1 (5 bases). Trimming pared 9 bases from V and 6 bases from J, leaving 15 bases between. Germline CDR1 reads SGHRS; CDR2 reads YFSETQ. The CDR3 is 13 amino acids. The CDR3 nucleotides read TGCGCCATAACAGGAAGATCACCCGGGGAGCTGTTTTTT. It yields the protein CAITGRSPGELFF.

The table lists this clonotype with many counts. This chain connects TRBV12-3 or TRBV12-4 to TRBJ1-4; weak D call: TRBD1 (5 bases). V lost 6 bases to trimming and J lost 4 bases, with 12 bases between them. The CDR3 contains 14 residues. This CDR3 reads CASRFGTFNEKLFF. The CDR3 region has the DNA TGTGCCAGCAGATTCGGGACCTTTAATGAAAAACTGTTTTTT.

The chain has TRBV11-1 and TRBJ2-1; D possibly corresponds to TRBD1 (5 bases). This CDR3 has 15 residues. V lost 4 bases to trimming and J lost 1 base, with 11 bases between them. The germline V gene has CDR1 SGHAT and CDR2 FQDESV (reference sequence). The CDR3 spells CASSSDRVSYNEQFF. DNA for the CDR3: TGTGCCAGCAGCTCCGACAGAGTGTCCTACAATGAGCAGTTCTTC.

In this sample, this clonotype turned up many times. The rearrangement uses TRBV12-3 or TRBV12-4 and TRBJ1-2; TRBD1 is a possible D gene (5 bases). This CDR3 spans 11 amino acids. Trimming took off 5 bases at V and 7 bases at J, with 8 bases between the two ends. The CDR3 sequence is CASSGGGGYTF. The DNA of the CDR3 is TGTGCCAGCAGTGGGGGAGGTGGCTACACCTTC.

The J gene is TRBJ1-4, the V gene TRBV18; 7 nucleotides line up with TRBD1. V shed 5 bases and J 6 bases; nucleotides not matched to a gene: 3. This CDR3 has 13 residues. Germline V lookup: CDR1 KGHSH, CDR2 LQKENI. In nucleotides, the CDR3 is TGTGCCAGCTCATCGGGACAGTATGAAAAACTGTTTTTT. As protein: CASSSGQYEKLFF.

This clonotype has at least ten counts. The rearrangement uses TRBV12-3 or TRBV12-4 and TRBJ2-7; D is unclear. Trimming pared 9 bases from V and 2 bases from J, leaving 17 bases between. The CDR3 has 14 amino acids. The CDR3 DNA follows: TGTGCCAGTAGCAGTTCCCCAGGAACCTACGAGCAGTACTTC. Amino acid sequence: CASSSSPGTYEQYF.